These T cell receptor beta chains were read from a single sample in a study of shared clonotypes between healthy human individuals. TCRdb keeps only in-frame clones here, not all; method: immunoSEQ multiplex PCR. The sample includes about 2.4 million clones, 90% to 95% of them seen just once. Sequencing was carried out using naive CD4+ T cells sorted from blood. These receptors all come from a man between 18 and 29 years old in good health. Each CDR3 is given with its conserved first and last residue. D genes are given only for firm matches. Size is omitted from some rows. Given values are once, few, many or a class for expanded clones.

-,-,TRBV27,TRBJ1-4,CASSLGSRTNEKLFF,TGTGCCAGCAGTTTAGGCAGCCGAACTAATGAGAAACTGTTTTTT
TRBD1,-,TRBV7-2,TRBJ1-1,CASSTGTGGSGTEAFF,TGTGCCAGCAGCACCGGGACAGGGGGCAGTGGCACTGAAGCTTTCTTT
-,-,TRBV29-1,TRBJ2-3,CSVDSSNADTQYF,TGCAGCGTTGATTCCAGTAACGCAGATACGCAGTATTTT
TRBD1,-,TRBV9,TRBJ1-1,CASSPTDRGRTEAFF,TGTGCCAGCAGCCCCACGGACAGGGGTCGCACTGAAGCTTTCTTT
-,-,TRBV10-3,TRBJ1-1,CAISELSNTEAFF,TGTGCCATCAGTGAGTTATCGAACACTGAAGCTTTCTTT
-,-,TRBV19,TRBJ2-7,CASGIPGAFGEQYF,TGTGCCAGTGGAATTCCTGGGGCGTTTGGAGAGCAGTACTTC
-,-,TRBV18,TRBJ1-4,CASSQGVGNEKLFF,TGTGCCAGCTCCCAGGGAGTCGGTAATGAAAAACTGTTTTTT
-,-,TRBV27,TRBJ1-4,CASSFGQINEKLFF,TGTGCCAGCAGTTTCGGACAGATTAATGAAAAACTGTTTTTT
TRBD2,-,TRBV2,TRBJ2-5,CASTQAGVWETQYF,TGTGCCAGCACTCAAGCGGGGGTATGGGAGACCCAGTACTTC
-,-,TRBV5-1,TRBJ1-1,CASSLAPGGMGPEAFF,TGCGCCAGCAGCTTGGCTCCGGGCGGGATGGGTCCTGAAGCTTTCTTT
TRBD1,few,TRBV7-9,TRBJ1-2,CASSTSGQGNYGYTF,TGTGCCAGCAGCACTTCGGGACAGGGGAACTATGGCTACACCTTC
TRBD1,-,TRBV9,TRBJ1-2,CASSGGALQGASGYTF,TGTGCCAGCAGCGGTGGGGCCCTACAGGGGGCGAGTGGCTACACCTTC
-,-,TRBV5-1,TRBJ2-5,CASSQAGSGETQYF,TGCGCCAGCAGCCAAGCTGGTAGCGGCGAGACCCAGTACTTC
-,-,TRBV28,TRBJ1-1,CASGVVTEAFF,TGTGCCAGCGGGGTAGTCACTGAAGCTTTCTTT
-,-,TRBV4-1,TRBJ1-2,CASSQFLDRVVVGYTF,TGCGCCAGCAGCCAATTCCTGGACCGCGTAGTAGTTGGCTACACCTTC
-,-,TRBV9,TRBJ2-7,CASSGAPSASGEQYF,TGTGCCAGCAGCGGAGCCCCCTCAGCGAGCGGCGAGCAGTACTTC
TRBD1,-,TRBV2,TRBJ1-1,CASEYYRQGNTEAFF,TGTGCCAGCGAATACTACAGACAGGGGAACACTGAAGCTTTCTTT
-,-,TRBV28,TRBJ1-6,CASSLQGSYNSPLHF,TGTGCCAGCAGTTTACAGGGCTCCTATAATTCACCCCTCCACTTT
-,-,TRBV7-2,TRBJ2-2,CASSLSGSNTGELFF,TGTGCCAGCAGCTTAAGCGGCTCGAACACCGGGGAGCTGTTTTTT
-,-,TRBV5-1,TRBJ2-7,CASSFTPGTYEQYF,TGCGCCAGCAGCTTCACCCCCGGGACCTACGAGCAGTACTTC
TRBD1,-,TRBV18,TRBJ2-1,CASSPPMQGAFIDEQFF,TGTGCCAGCTCACCACCGATGCAGGGGGCATTTATCGATGAGCAGTTCTTC
TRBD1,-,TRBV6-6,TRBJ1-5,CASSLTGGPDQPQHF,TGTGCCAGCAGTTTGACAGGGGGCCCAGATCAGCCCCAGCATTTT
TRBD1,once,TRBV5-4,TRBJ1-4,CASSDKQGADEKLFF,TGTGCCAGCAGCGATAAACAGGGGGCGGATGAAAAACTGTTTTTT